This T cell receptor (beta chain) emerged from a study of T cell repertoires in aging, cancer and after chemotherapy. Multiplex touch-down PCR with TRB-A/B primers amplified rearranged V-D-J TRB sequences. Each CDR3 protein is one row after TCRdb ran MiXCR on the multiplex PCR reads. The profile shows roughly 3,900 distinct CDR3 sequences, over 25% of them singletons. V lost 0 bases, J lost 11 bases, and 18 bases lay in between. The length of the CDR3 is 15 residues. Germline V lookup: CDR1 SGHKS, CDR2 YYEKEE (reference sequence). TCR beta rearrangements were amplified from peripheral blood genomic DNA.

This TCR derives from a human donor in good health. The sequencing sample was made of blood. This sequence joins TRBV5-5 and TRBJ2-1; D gene ambiguous. The CDR3 region is CASSLEPNSIAKQFF. The CDR3 region has the DNA TGTGCCAGCAGCTTGGAACCGAACTCTATAGCCAAGCAGTTCTTC.